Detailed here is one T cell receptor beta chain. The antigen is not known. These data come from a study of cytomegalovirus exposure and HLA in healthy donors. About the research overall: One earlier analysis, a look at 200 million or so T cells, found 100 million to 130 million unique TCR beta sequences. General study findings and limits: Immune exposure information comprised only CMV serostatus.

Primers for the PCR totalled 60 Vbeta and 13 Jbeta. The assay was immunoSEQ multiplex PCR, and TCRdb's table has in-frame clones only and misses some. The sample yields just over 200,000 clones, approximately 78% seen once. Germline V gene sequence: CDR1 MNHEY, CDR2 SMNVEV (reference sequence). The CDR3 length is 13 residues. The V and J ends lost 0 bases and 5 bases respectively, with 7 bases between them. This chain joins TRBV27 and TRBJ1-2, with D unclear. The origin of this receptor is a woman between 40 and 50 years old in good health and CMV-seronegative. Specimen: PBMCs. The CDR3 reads CASSLSESYGYTF. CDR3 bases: TGTGCCAGCAGTTTATCCGAGAGTTATGGCTACACCTTC.